This TCR beta chain was recovered during a study of cytotoxic CD8 clonotypes in ibrutinib-treated CLL. In this sample, this clone turned up a few times. Its antigen remains unidentified. J lost 7 bases, V lost 4 bases, and 8 bases had no gene match. The CDR3 runs to 14 residues. CDR1 SGHRS and CDR2 YFSETQ come from the germline V gene. Study-level results: At baseline, clonality was higher than in age-matched healthy donors and correlated with CD8+ counts. With treatment, public clonotypes, which were uncommon, either contracted or remained stable.

TCRdb's copy holds only in-frame clones and misses some; the assay was immunoSEQ multiplex PCR. The data hold about 39,000 clones, with 65% to 70% observed a single time. The clonotype originates from a human donor with chronic lymphocytic leukemia. The chain has TRBV5-1 and TRBJ1-1; the match to TRBD1 covers 9 bases. The sample was PBMCs, taken at disease progression, from a patient treated with ibrutinib. Written as DNA, the CDR3 is TGCGCCAGCAGCCCCTTACAGGGGGCTATTGAAGCTTTCTTT. Its translation: CASSPLQGAIEAFF.